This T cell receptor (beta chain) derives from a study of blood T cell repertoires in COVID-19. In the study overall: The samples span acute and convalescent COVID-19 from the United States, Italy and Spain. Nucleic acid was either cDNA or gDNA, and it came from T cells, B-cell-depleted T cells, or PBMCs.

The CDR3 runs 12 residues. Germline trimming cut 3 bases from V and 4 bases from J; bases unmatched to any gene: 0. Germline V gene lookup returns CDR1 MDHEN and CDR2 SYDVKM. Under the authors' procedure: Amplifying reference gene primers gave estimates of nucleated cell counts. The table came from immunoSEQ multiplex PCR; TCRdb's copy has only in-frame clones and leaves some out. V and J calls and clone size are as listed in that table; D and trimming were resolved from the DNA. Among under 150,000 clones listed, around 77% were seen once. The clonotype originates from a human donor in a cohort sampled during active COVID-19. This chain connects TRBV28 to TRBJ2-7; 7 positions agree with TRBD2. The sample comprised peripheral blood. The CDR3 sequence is CASSFSGYEQYF. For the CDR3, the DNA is TGTGCCAGCAGTTTTAGCGGGTACGAGCAGTACTTC.